This is a list of T cell receptor beta chains from one sample in a study of blood T cell repertoires in COVID-19. The protocol was immunoSEQ multiplex PCR, while the TCRdb copy is restricted to in-frame clones and leaves out a portion. The sample includes roughly 260,000 clones, roughly nine tenths of them seen just once. Material for sequencing was PBMCs or T cells enriched from blood (not recorded which). The source is a woman between 18 and 29 years old who had recovered from COVID-19. Each CDR3 is given with its conserved first and last residue. Each record gives: V gene, J gene, clone size, D gene, CDR3 length, CDR3 DNA, CDR3 protein. A D gene is named only where the DNA matches it firmly. Clone size appears in some rows only: once, few, many, or a class for an expanded clone.

V: TRBV6-5
J: TRBJ2-3
size: NA
D: NA
length: 14
DNA: TGTGCCAGCAGGGCCGTTGCCGGCACAGATACGCAGTATTTT
CDR3: CASRAVAGTDTQYF

V: TRBV28
J: TRBJ2-7
size: NA
D: NA
length: 12
DNA: TGTGCCAGCAACGGGAGCGGGTACGAGCAGTACTTC
CDR3: CASNGSGYEQYF

V: TRBV7-2
J: TRBJ2-5
size: NA
D: TRBD1
length: 13
DNA: TGTGCCAGCAGCTTAAAGGGGGCAGAGACCCAGTACTTC
CDR3: CASSLKGAETQYF

V: TRBV6-5
J: TRBJ2-7
size: NA
D: TRBD1
length: 14
DNA: TGTGCCAGCACCAGACCGGGACAGGCTAACGAGCAGTACTTC
CDR3: CASTRPGQANEQYF

V: TRBV15
J: TRBJ2-1
size: few
D: TRBD2
length: 15
DNA: TGTGCCACCAGCGCACTAGCGGGAGCGTACAATGAGCAGTTCTTC
CDR3: CATSALAGAYNEQFF

V: TRBV28
J: TRBJ1-1
size: NA
D: NA
length: 12
DNA: TGTGCCAGCAGTCGGGGGTACAGTGAAGCTTTCTTT
CDR3: CASSRGYSEAFF

V: TRBV6-5
J: TRBJ2-7
size: NA
D: TRBD2
length: 15
DNA: TGTGCCAGCTGTACCCCGGGACTAGCCTTTTGGGAGCAGTACTTC
CDR3: CASCTPGLAFWEQYF

V: TRBV6-4
J: TRBJ1-5
size: NA
D: NA
length: 14
DNA: TGTGCCAGGATGACAGCTTATAGCAATCAGCCCCAGCATTTT
CDR3: CARMTAYSNQPQHF

V: TRBV30
J: TRBJ1-1
size: NA
D: NA
length: 12
DNA: TGTGCCTGGAGTGGATCGGTCGGTGAAGCTTTCTTT
CDR3: CAWSGSVGEAFF

V: TRBV28
J: TRBJ2-6
size: NA
D: NA
length: 20
DNA: TGTGCCAGCAGTTTTGGGCCCCGGAGGAAACGGATCTCTGGGGCCAACGTCCTGACTTTC
CDR3: CASSFGPRRKRISGANVLTF

V: TRBV27
J: TRBJ2-3
size: NA
D: NA
length: 12
DNA: TGTGCCAGCAAGGCTGCCGGGTATACGCAGTATTTT
CDR3: CASKAAGYTQYF

V: TRBV2
J: TRBJ2-3
size: NA
D: TRBD2
length: 14
DNA: TGTGCCAGCAGTGCGGGGCTAGCGGGAGATACGCAGTATTTT
CDR3: CASSAGLAGDTQYF

V: TRBV5-1
J: TRBJ2-1
size: NA
D: TRBD2
length: 17
DNA: TGCGCCAGCAGCTTGGATAGCGGGAGGTCATACTACAATGAGCAGTTCTTC
CDR3: CASSLDSGRSYYNEQFF

V: TRBV5-1
J: TRBJ2-7
size: few
D: TRBD2
length: 18
DNA: TGCGCCAGCAGCTTGGAAGGGACTAGCGGGAGTGGGGCCTACGAGCAGTACTTC
CDR3: CASSLEGTSGSGAYEQYF

V: TRBV2
J: TRBJ1-2
size: NA
D: NA
length: 14
DNA: TGTGCCAGCAGTGAAAACGGCAGGGGACATGGCTACACCTTC
CDR3: CASSENGRGHGYTF

V: TRBV11-2
J: TRBJ1-1
size: few
D: TRBD1
length: 16
DNA: TGTGCCAGCAGCTTTGAGGGTACAGGGGTATCCACTGAAGCTTTCTTT
CDR3: CASSFEGTGVSTEAFF

V: TRBV5-8
J: TRBJ2-1
size: NA
D: NA
length: 15
DNA: TGTGCCAGCAGCCCCGACAGAACAACCTACAATGAGCAGTTCTTC
CDR3: CASSPDRTTYNEQFF

V: TRBV7-9
J: TRBJ2-3
size: NA
D: TRBD2
length: 15
DNA: TGTGCCAGCAGCTTAGTTCTAGCGGGAGGTGATACGCAGTATTTT
CDR3: CASSLVLAGGDTQYF

V: TRBV7-9
J: TRBJ1-5
size: NA
D: NA
length: 13
DNA: TGTGCCAGCAGCTTGCGGGAGAATCAGCCCCAGCATTTT
CDR3: CASSLRENQPQHF

V: TRBV10-3
J: TRBJ1-5
size: NA
D: NA
length: 15
DNA: TGTGCCATCAGTGAACAGAGATATAGCAATCAGCCCCAGCATTTT
CDR3: CAISEQRYSNQPQHF

V: TRBV4-3
J: TRBJ2-1
size: NA
D: TRBD2
length: 14
DNA: TGCGCCAGCAGCCAAGATGCCCTAGCGGGGGAGCAGTTCTTC
CDR3: CASSQDALAGEQFF

V: TRBV7-8
J: TRBJ1-1
size: NA
D: NA
length: 17
DNA: TGTGCCAGCAGCCCCGCCGCGACAGTTGGGTTGAACACTGAAGCTTTCTTT
CDR3: CASSPAATVGLNTEAFF

V: TRBV3-1/TRBV3-2
J: TRBJ2-4
size: NA
D: TRBD2
length: 16
DNA: TGTGCCAGCAGCCAAGATGGACTAGCGGGAACAAACATTCAGTACTTC
CDR3: CASSQDGLAGTNIQYF

V: TRBV6-5
J: TRBJ2-2
size: NA
D: NA
length: 15
DNA: TGTGCCAGCAGGTACAGGGAGGGGAACACCGGGGAGCTGTTTTTT
CDR3: CASRYREGNTGELFF

V: TRBV11-2
J: TRBJ2-7
size: NA
D: NA
length: 15
DNA: TGTGCCAGCAGCTTGTACAGGGAAACCCTTTGGGAGCAGTACTTC
CDR3: CASSLYRETLWEQYF

V: TRBV10-1
J: TRBJ2-1
size: NA
D: TRBD2
length: 14
DNA: TGCGCCAGCAGTGACTACGCGGGAGACAATGAGCAGTTCTTC
CDR3: CASSDYAGDNEQFF

V: TRBV3-1/TRBV3-2
J: TRBJ2-3
size: NA
D: TRBD1
length: 18
DNA: TGTGCCAGCAGCCTCCATTGGACAGGGGGCCGAAGCACAGATACGCAGTATTTT
CDR3: CASSLHWTGGRSTDTQYF

V: TRBV6-6
J: TRBJ1-1
size: NA
D: NA
length: 15
DNA: TGTGCCAGCAGTTACGGTGTAGGGGGAAACACTGAAGCTTTCTTT
CDR3: CASSYGVGGNTEAFF

V: TRBV28
J: TRBJ2-5
size: NA
D: TRBD1
length: 15
DNA: TGTGCCAGCATTTCACAGACAGGGGGGCATGAGACCCAGTACTTC
CDR3: CASISQTGGHETQYF

V: TRBV12-3/TRBV12-4
J: TRBJ1-1
size: NA
D: NA
length: 12
DNA: TGTGCCAGCAGTTTACTGGGCCAGCTTGCTTTCTTT
CDR3: CASSLLGQLAFF

V: TRBV6-1
J: TRBJ1-2
size: NA
D: TRBD1
length: 16
DNA: TGTGCCAGCAGTGAAGCCGTGACAGGGACTCACTATGGCTACACCTTC
CDR3: CASSEAVTGTHYGYTF

V: TRBV12-3/TRBV12-4
J: TRBJ2-5
size: NA
D: NA
length: 11
DNA: TGTGCCAGCAGCTTTCAAGAGACCCAGTACTTC
CDR3: CASSFQETQYF

V: TRBV30
J: TRBJ1-1
size: once
D: NA
length: 13
DNA: TGTGCCTGGAACGGACATCCGAACACTGAAGCTTTCTTT
CDR3: CAWNGHPNTEAFF

V: TRBV7-6
J: TRBJ2-2
size: few
D: TRBD2
length: 17
DNA: TGTGCCAGCAGCCCCCACCCGGGAAGCGGGGCCACCGGGGAGCTGTTTTTT
CDR3: CASSPHPGSGATGELFF

V: TRBV4-3
J: TRBJ1-2
size: NA
D: TRBD1
length: 16
DNA: TGCGCCAGCAGCCAAGATTATGACAGGGCAGGCTATGGCTACACCTTC
CDR3: CASSQDYDRAGYGYTF

V: TRBV7-2
J: TRBJ2-1
size: NA
D: TRBD2
length: 15
DNA: TGTGCCAGCAGCATAGCGGGGGCCCCCTACAATGAGCAGTTCTTC
CDR3: CASSIAGAPYNEQFF

V: TRBV6-2/TRBV6-3
J: TRBJ2-5
size: NA
D: TRBD2
length: 17
DNA: TGTGCCAGCAGTTACTCCTTAGCGGGGGGGCCGGGGGAGACCCAGTACTTC
CDR3: CASSYSLAGGPGETQYF

V: TRBV29-1
J: TRBJ1-2
size: NA
D: NA
length: 11
DNA: TGCAGCGTTGATGGCAGCTATGGCTACACCTTC
CDR3: CSVDGSYGYTF

V: TRBV6-2/TRBV6-3
J: TRBJ1-1
size: NA
D: NA
length: 13
DNA: TGTGCCAGCAGTCCCCCTTTTAACACTGAAGCTTTCTTT
CDR3: CASSPPFNTEAFF

V: TRBV15
J: TRBJ2-1
size: NA
D: TRBD2
length: 15
DNA: TGTGCCACCCTAGGGACTAGCGGGGGGTGGAATGAGCAGTTCTTC
CDR3: CATLGTSGGWNEQFF

V: TRBV7-8
J: TRBJ1-3
size: NA
D: TRBD1
length: 14
DNA: TGTGCCAGCAGCTCCCAGGGGGCCGGAAACACCATATATTTT
CDR3: CASSSQGAGNTIYF